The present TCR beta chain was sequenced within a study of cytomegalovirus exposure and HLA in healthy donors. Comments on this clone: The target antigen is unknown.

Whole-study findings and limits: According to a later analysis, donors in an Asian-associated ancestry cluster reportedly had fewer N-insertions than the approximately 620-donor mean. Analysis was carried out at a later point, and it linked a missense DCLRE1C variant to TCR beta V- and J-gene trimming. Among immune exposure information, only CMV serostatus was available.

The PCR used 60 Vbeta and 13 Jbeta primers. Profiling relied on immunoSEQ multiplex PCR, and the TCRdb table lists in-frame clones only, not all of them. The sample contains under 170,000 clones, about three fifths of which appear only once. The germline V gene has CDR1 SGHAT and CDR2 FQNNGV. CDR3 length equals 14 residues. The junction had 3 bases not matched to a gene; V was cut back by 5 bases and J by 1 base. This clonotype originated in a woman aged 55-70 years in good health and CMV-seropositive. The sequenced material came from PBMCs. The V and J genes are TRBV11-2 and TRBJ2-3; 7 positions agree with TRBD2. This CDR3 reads CASSLTSGTDTQYF. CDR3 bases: TGTGCCAGCAGCCTAACTAGCGGCACAGATACGCAGTATTTT.